Below, one T cell receptor (beta chain) is given with its context. What it binds is unknown. This sample was taken from a study of T cells in localized non-small cell lung cancer. V lost 4 bases to trimming and J lost 0 bases, with 11 bases between them. Looked up from germline, CDR1 is SGHDT and CDR2 is YYEEEE. The CDR3 runs 15 residues. Clones were read by immunoSEQ multiplex PCR, and TCRdb kept only the in-frame ones, dropping some. The sample has about 52,000 clones; roughly 88% are singletons. Study-wide points: Paired adjacent lung recovered a median about 60 of the top 100 tumor clones.

Specimen: peripheral blood, collected before any cancer treatment. The V call is TRBV5-6, the J call TRBJ2-1; D remains unclear. This TCR derives from a male donor at least 60 years old with stage III squamous cell lung carcinoma. The DNA of the CDR3 is TGTGCCAGCAGCAGCAGCTTCAGCTCCTACAATGAGCAGTTCTTC. It encodes CASSSSFSSYNEQFF.